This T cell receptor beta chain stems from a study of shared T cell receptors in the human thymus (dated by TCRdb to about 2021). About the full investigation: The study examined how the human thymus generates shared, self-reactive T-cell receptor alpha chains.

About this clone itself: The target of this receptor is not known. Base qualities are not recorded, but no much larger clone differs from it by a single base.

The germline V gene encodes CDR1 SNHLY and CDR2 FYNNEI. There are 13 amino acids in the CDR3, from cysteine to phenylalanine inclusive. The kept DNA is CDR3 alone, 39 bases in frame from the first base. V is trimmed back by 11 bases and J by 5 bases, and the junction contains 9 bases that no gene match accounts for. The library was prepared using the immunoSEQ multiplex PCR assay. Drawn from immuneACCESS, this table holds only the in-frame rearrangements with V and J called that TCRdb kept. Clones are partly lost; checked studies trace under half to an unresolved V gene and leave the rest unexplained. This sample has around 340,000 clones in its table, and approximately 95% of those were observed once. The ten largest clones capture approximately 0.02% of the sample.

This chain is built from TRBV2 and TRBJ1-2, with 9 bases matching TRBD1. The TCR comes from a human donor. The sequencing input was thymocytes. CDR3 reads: CALRGDREYGYTF. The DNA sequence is TGTGCCCTCCGAGGGGACAGGGAGTATGGCTACACCTTC.